What follows describes a single TCR beta chain. This sample is drawn from a study of blood T cell repertoires in COVID-19. Using immunoSEQ multiplex PCR, the repertoire was profiled, and TCRdb retains in-frame clones only, with some absent. The table records 200,000 to 250,000 clones, approximately 78% of them present only once. Germline V lookup: CDR1 MGHDK, CDR2 SYGVNS. With 8 bases clipped from V and 11 bases from J, the junction kept 17 bases outside the gene matches. The CDR3 totals 14 residues. The source of this sequence is a woman at least 80 years old with acute or convalescent COVID-19. Material for sequencing was peripheral blood. The chain uses TRBV25-1 and TRBJ1-2; 7 positions agree with TRBD1. The chain's CDR3 is CASLTGAGPPIYTF. In DNA, the CDR3 is TGTGCCAGCTTAACAGGGGCGGGCCCGCCTATTTACACCTTC.